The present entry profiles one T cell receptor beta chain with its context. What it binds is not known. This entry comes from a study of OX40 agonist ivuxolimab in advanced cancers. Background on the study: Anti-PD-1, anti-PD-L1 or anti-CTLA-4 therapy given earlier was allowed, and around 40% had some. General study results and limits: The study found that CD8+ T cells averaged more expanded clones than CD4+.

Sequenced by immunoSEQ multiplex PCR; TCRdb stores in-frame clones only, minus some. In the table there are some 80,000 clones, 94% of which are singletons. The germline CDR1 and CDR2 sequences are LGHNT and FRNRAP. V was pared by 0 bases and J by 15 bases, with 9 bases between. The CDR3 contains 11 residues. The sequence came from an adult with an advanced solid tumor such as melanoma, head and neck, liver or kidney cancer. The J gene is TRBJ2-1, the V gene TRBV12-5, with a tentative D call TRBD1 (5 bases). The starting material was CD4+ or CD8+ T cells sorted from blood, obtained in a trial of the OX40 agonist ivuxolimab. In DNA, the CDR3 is TGTGCTAGTGGTTTGGTACGACAGTTGTTCTTC. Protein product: CASGLVRQLFF. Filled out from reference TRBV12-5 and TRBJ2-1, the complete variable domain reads DARVTQTPRHKVTEMGQEVTMRCQPILGHNTVFWYRQTMMQGLELLAYFRNRAPLDDSGMPKDRFSAEMPDATLATLKIQPSEPRDSAVYFCASGLVRQLFFGPGTRLTVL.